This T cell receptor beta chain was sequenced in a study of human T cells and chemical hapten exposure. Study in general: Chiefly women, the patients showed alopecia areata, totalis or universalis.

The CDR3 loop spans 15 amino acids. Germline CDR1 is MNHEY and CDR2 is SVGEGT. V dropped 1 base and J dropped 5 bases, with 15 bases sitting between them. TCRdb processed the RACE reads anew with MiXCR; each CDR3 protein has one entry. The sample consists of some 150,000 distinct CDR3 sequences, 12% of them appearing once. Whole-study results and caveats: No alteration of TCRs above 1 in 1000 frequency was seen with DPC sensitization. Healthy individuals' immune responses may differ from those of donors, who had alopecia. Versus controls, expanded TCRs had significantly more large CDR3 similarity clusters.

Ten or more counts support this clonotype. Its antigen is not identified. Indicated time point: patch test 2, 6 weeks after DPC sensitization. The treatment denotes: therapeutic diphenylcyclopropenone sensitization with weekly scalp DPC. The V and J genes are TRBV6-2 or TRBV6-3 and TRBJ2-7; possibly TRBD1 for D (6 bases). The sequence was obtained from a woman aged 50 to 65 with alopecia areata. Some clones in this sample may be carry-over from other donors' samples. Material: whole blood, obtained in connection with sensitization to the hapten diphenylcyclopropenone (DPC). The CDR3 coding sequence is TGTGCCAGCAGTTACTTCGCCCAGGGGAGCCACGAGCAGTACTTC. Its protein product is CASSYFAQGSHEQYF.